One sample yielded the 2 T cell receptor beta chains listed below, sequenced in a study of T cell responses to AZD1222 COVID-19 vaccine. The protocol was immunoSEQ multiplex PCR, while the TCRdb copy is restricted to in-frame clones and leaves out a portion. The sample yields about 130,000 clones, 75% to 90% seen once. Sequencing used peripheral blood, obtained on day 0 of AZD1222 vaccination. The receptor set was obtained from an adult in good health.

CDR3 nucleotide sequence: TGTGCCAGCAGCATCGACCCCTCGTGGGATCAGCCCCAGCATTTT. It translates to CASSIDPSWDQPQHF. This rearrangement joins TRBV9 to TRBJ1-5, with unresolved D. Germline CDR1 reads SGDLS; CDR2 reads YYNGEE. The ends were cut back, 4 bases at V and 5 bases at J, with 16 bases in the middle. The CDR3 runs to 15 residues.

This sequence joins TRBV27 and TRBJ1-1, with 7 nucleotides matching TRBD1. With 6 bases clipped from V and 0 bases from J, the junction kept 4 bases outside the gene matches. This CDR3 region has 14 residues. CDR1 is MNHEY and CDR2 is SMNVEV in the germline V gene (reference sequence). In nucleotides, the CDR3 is TGTGCCAGCAGATCGGACAGGATGAACACTGAAGCTTTCTTT. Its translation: CASRSDRMNTEAFF.